The sequence of this TCR beta chain was determined in a study of Ad26.COV2.S vaccination and SARS-CoV-2 variants. Findings and caveats of the study: Reports say spike-specific CD8+ and CD4+ T cell responses covered substantial breadth after vaccination. Measurements of TCR breadth and depth may have given underestimates of the total T cell responses.

Germline loops: CDR1 LNHDA, CDR2 SQIVND (reference sequence). Trimming cost V 4 bases and J 0 bases, with 8 bases left between them. The CDR3 spans 14 residues. Clones were read by immunoSEQ multiplex PCR, and TCRdb kept only the in-frame ones, dropping some. The table includes hundreds of thousands of clones, approximately 92% detected once. Treatment specified: some 19 received Ad26.COV2.S at low or high dose, single or two shots; 5 received placebo; per-sample allocation not given. The samples were gathered on day 63 after the first injection of vaccine or placebo. This clone was found once. Its antigen is unidentified.

The starting material was peripheral blood, obtained in a trial of Ad26.COV2.S vaccine versus placebo. The genes are TRBV19 and TRBJ2-3, with a weak D call TRBD1 (6 bases). The receptor was isolated from a person between 18 and 65 years old who received the Ad26.COV2.S COVID-19 vaccine or a placebo. This chain's CDR3 is CASSKTGSTDTQYF. The CDR3, as DNA: TGTGCCAGTAGTAAGACAGGTAGCACAGATACGCAGTATTTT.